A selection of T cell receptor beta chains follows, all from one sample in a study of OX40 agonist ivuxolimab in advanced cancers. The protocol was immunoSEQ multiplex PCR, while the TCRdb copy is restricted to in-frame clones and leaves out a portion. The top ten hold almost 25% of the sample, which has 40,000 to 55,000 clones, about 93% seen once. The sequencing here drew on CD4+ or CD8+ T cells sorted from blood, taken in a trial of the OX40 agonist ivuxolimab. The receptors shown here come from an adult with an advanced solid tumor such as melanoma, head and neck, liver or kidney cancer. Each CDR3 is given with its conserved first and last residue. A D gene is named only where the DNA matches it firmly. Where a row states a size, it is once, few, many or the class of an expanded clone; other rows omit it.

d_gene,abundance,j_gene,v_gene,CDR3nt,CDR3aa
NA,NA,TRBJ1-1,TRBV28,TGTGCCAGCAGAACACCGGGACGTTCGAACACTGAAGCTTTCTTT,CASRTPGRSNTEAFF
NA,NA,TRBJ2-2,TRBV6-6,TGTGCCAGCAGTTACTCAGCCGGGGAGCTGTTTTTT,CASSYSAGELFF
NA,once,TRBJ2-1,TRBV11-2,TGTGCCAGCAGGGCTAGCAGGGGGCAGTTCTTC,CASRASRGQFF
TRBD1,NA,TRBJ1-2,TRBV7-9,TGTGCCAGCAGCCCTCCGGACAGGTTGCATGGCTACACCTTC,CASSPPDRLHGYTF
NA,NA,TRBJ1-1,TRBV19,TGTGCCAGTAGTATAGCCCCCTCCGGGGTGAACACTGAAGCTTTCTTT,CASSIAPSGVNTEAFF
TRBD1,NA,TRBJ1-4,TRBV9,TGTGCCAGCAGCGTTTCCGGGACAGATGGAGAAAAACTGTTTTTT,CASSVSGTDGEKLFF
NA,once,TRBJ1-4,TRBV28,TGTGCCAGCAGTCCCCGCAGGTCGGAACTGTTTTTT,CASSPRRSELFF
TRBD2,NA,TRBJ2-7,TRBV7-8,TGTGCCAGCACCAAGGGACTAGCGGGAGGGCCGTCATTCTACGAGCAGTACTTC,CASTKGLAGGPSFYEQYF
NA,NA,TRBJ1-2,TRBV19,TGTGCCAGTAGTGACCGGGACGGCGCTAACTATGGCTACACCTTC,CASSDRDGANYGYTF
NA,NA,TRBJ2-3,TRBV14,TGTGCCAGCAGCCAAGAGTTGAGCGAAGGGTTGGGAGATACGCAGTATTTT,CASSQELSEGLGDTQYF
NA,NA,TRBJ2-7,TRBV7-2,TGTGCCAGCAGCCCCGGTCTGCTAAACTCCTACGAGCAGTACTTC,CASSPGLLNSYEQYF
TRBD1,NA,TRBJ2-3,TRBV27,TGTGCCAGCAGTTGGTCGACAGGGGAGACCACAGATACGCAGTATTTT,CASSWSTGETTDTQYF
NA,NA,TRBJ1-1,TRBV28,TGTGCCAGCAGTCATACCCGGACAGTTTCGAACACTGAAGCTTTCTTT,CASSHTRTVSNTEAFF
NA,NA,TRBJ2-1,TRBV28,TGTGCCAGCAGCCCGGAGGGTCGCATTCCTTACAATGAGCAGTTCTTC,CASSPEGRIPYNEQFF
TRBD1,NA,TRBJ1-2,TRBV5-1,TGCGCCAGCAGTCTTACAAAGACAGGGGGCAATAACTATGGCTACACCTTC,CASSLTKTGGNNYGYTF
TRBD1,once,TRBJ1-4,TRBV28,TGTGCCAGCCCGGACAGGGGCCCGCCTAATGAAAAACTGTTTTTT,CASPDRGPPNEKLFF
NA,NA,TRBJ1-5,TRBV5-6,TGTGCCAGCAGCTCAGGCAGTTTGGGACCCTTCGGCAATCAGCCCCAGCATTTT,CASSSGSLGPFGNQPQHF
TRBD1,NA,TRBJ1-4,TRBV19,TGTGCCAGTAGTATGACAGGGGCGGCGAAACTGTTTTTT,CASSMTGAAKLFF
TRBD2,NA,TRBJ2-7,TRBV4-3,TGCGCCAGCAGCCAAGACCCAGCGGGGCTCAGCTCCTACGAGCAGTACTTC,CASSQDPAGLSSYEQYF
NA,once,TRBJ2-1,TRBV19,TGTGCCAGTAGGTCCACTAGTCTTATCGATGAGCAGTTCTTC,CASRSTSLIDEQFF
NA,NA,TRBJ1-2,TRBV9,TGTGCCAGCAGCGGGACAGACTTCTATGGCTACACCTTC,CASSGTDFYGYTF
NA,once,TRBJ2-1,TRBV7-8,TGTGCCAGCAGCTTAGGGGCTGGCGGTAGCTCCTACAATGAGCAGTTCTTC,CASSLGAGGSSYNEQFF
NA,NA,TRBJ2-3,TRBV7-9,TGTGCCAGCAGTCAAGCCCGGGACAGCACAGATACGCAGTATTTT,CASSQARDSTDTQYF
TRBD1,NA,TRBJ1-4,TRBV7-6,TGTGCCAGCAGCTCCGAACAGGGGGCATTAGGTGAAAAACTGTTTTTT,CASSSEQGALGEKLFF
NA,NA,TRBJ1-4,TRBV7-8,TGTGCCAGCAGCTTAGGGTGGAGTAATGAAAAACTGTTTTTT,CASSLGWSNEKLFF
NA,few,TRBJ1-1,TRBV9,TGTGCCAGCAGCGTAGGGGTGTCGGGGGACACTGAAGCTTTCTTT,CASSVGVSGDTEAFF
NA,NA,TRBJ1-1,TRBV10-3,TGTGCCATCAGGGCGCTCGGGCAGGAAACGAACACTGAAGCTTTCTTT,CAIRALGQETNTEAFF
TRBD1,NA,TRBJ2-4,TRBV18,TGTGCCAGCTCACCACAGGGGGCGTCCAAAAACATTCAGTACTTC,CASSPQGASKNIQYF
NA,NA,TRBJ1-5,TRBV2,TGTGCCAGCAGCGCCGGGACGGTTAGCAATCAGCCCCAGCATTTT,CASSAGTVSNQPQHF
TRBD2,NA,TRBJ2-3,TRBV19,TGTGCCAGTAGTATACAGAGCGGGAGAAGCACAGATACGCAGTATTTT,CASSIQSGRSTDTQYF
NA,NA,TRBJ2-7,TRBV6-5,TGTGCCAGCAGTTACCGAGTTCCAACCTACGAGCAGTACTTC,CASSYRVPTYEQYF
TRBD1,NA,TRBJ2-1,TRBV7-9,TGTGCCAGCAGCCAAGGACAGGGGATTTTGAATGAGCAGTTCTTC,CASSQGQGILNEQFF
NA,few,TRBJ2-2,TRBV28,TGTGCCAGCAGTTTATTTGAGCGGCCGAACACCGGGGAGCTGTTTTTT,CASSLFERPNTGELFF
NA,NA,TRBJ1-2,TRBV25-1,TGTGCCAGCAGACGCAGGGGTATAGACTATGGCTACACCTTC,CASRRRGIDYGYTF
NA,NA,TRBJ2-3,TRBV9,TGTGCCAGCAGCGTAGAGGAAGGATCAGATACGCAGTATTTT,CASSVEEGSDTQYF
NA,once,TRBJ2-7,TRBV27,TGTGCCAGCAGTTTTTCCCGGGACTTGGCCTACGAGCAGTACTTC,CASSFSRDLAYEQYF
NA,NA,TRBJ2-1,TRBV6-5,TGTGCCAGCAGTTACTCTCAGGCGCCCCTTTACAATGAGCAGTTCTTC,CASSYSQAPLYNEQFF
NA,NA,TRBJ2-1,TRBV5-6,TGTGCCAGCAGTCGAGAGAGGGGGATAGGCTACAATGAGCAGTTCTTC,CASSRERGIGYNEQFF
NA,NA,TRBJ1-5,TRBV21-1,TGTGCCAGCAGCAAAATCCATGGGGCAGGGGGCATTCATCAGCCCCAGCATTTT,CASSKIHGAGGIHQPQHF
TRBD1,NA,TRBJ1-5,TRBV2,TGTGCCAGCAGAGACGGGACAGGGGGCTATCAGCCCCAGCATTTT,CASRDGTGGYQPQHF
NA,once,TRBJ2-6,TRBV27,TGTGCCAGCAAACTTGATTGGGTCGCGGGGGCCAACGTCCTGACTTTC,CASKLDWVAGANVLTF
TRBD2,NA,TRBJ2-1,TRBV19,TGTGCCAGCCTACCCTTTAGCGGGAGTCCGTCCAATGAGCAGTTCTTC,CASLPFSGSPSNEQFF
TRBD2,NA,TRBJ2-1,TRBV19,TGTGCCAGTAGCCTTCCCCCCTCCAGGGACTACATCAACGAGGAATACAATGAGCAGTTCTTC,CASSLPPSRDYINEEYNEQFF
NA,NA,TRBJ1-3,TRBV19,TGTGCCAGTATAGGAGGAGCTGGAAACACCATATATTTT,CASIGGAGNTIYF
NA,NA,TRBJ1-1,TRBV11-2,TGTGCCAGCAGCTTAGAGCCAACACAGGTTATGAACACTGAAGCTTTCTTT,CASSLEPTQVMNTEAFF
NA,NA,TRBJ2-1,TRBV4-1,TGCGCCAGCAGCCCCGAGCAGTGGGGAACCAATGAGCAGTTCTTC,CASSPEQWGTNEQFF